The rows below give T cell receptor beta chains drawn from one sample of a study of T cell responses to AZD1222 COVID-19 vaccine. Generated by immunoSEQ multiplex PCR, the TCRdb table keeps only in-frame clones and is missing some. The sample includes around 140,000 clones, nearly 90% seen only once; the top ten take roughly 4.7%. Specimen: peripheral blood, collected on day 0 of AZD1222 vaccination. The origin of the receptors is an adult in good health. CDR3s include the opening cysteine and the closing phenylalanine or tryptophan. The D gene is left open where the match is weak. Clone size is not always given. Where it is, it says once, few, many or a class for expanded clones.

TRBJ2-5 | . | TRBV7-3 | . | CASSSFGLPQETQYF | TGTGCCAGCAGTTCTTTCGGACTACCTCAAGAGACCCAGTACTTC
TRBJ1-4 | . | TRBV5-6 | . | CASSLWDEKLFF | TGTGCCAGCAGCTTGTGGGATGAAAAACTGTTTTTT
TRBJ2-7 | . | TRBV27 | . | CASSLSLGQSYEQYF | TGTGCCAGCAGTTTATCCCTAGGACAGTCCTACGAGCAGTACTTC
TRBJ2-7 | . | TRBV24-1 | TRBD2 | CATRVTSGSWNEQYF | TGTGCCACCAGGGTAACTAGCGGGAGTTGGAACGAGCAGTACTTC
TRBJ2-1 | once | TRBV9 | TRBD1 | CASSEGTGPYNEQFF | TGTGCCAGCAGCGAGGGGACAGGTCCTTACAATGAGCAGTTCTTC
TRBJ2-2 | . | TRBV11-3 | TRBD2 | CASSTGGWTSGIPAGELFF | TGTGCCAGCAGCACCGGCGGGTGGACTAGCGGGATTCCGGCCGGGGAGCTGTTTTTT
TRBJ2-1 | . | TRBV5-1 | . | CASSRGGSGVVDEQFF | TGCGCCAGCAGCCGAGGGGGTTCGGGAGTCGTCGATGAGCAGTTCTTC
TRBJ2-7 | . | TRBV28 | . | CASSLEGRKQYF | TGTGCCAGCAGTTTAGAGGGTAGGAAGCAGTACTTC
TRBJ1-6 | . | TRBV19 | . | CASRSVDFSSYNSPLHF | TGTGCCAGTAGAAGTGTCGACTTTTCCTCCTATAATTCACCCCTCCACTTT
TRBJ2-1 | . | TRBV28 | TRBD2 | CASKTGTSAPFF | TGTGCCAGCAAGACCGGGACTAGCGCCCCGTTCTTC
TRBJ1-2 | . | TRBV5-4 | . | CASSSRELYGYTF | TGTGCCAGCAGCTCCCGGGAGCTCTATGGCTACACCTTC
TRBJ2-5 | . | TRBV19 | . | CASNPGTQETQYF | TGTGCCAGTAACCCGGGTACCCAAGAGACCCAGTACTTC
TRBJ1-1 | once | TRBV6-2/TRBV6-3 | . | CASSYSRGRPEAFF | TGTGCCAGCAGTTACTCGAGGGGACGACCTGAAGCTTTCTTT
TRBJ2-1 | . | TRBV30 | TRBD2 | CAWSTKRRGLARNEQFF | TGTGCCTGGAGTACCAAGCGGCGTGGACTAGCCAGGAATGAGCAGTTCTTC
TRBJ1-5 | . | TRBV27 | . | CASSFRSSNQPQHF | TGTGCCAGCAGTTTTAGGTCTAGCAATCAGCCCCAGCATTTT
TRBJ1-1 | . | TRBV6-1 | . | CASSEGVRGYLAFF | TGTGCCAGCAGTGAAGGCGTAAGGGGGTATCTGGCTTTCTTT
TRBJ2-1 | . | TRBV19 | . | CASSRPNHYNEQFF | TGTGCCAGTAGCCGACCCAACCACTACAATGAGCAGTTCTTC
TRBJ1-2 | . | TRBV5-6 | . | CASKTDSHNYGYTF | TGTGCCAGCAAGACAGACTCCCACAACTATGGCTACACCTTC
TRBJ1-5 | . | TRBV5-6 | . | CASSFYDRKYQPQHF | TGTGCCAGCAGCTTTTACGACAGGAAATATCAGCCCCAGCATTTT
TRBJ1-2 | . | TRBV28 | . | CASSSGGNYGYTF | TGTGCCAGCAGTTCCGGGGGGAACTATGGCTACACCTTC
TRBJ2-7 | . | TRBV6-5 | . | CASDSAWRGPVEQYF | TGTGCCAGCGACTCCGCCTGGCGGGGCCCCGTCGAGCAGTACTTC
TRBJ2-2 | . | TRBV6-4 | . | CASRPGLPVTGELFF | TGTGCCAGCAGGCCAGGGTTACCCGTTACCGGGGAGCTGTTTTTT
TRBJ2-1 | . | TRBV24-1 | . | CATSGGAYVRSEQFF | TGTGCCACCAGTGGGGGAGCCTACGTCAGGAGTGAGCAGTTCTTC
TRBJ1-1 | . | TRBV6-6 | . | CASGAGGTEAFF | TGTGCCAGTGGGGCGGGGGGGACTGAAGCTTTCTTT
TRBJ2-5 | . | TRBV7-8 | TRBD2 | CASSLALLAADPVQETQYF | TGTGCCAGCAGCTTAGCGCTCCTAGCGGCAGACCCGGTACAAGAGACCCAGTACTTC
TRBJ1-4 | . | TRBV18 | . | CASSATTGYVKGF | TGTGCCAGCTCAGCAACAACAGGTTACGTGAAGGGTTTT
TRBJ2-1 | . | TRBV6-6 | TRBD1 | CASSRATGTGEGYEQFF | TGTGCCAGCAGCCGAGCGACCGGGACAGGGGAGGGTTATGAGCAGTTCTTC
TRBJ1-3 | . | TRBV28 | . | CASSPTVLLKDTIYF | TGTGCCAGCAGTCCGACAGTTCTCTTGAAGGACACCATATATTTT
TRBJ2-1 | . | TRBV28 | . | CASSPGSYNEQFF | TGTGCCAGCAGCCCGGGCTCCTACAATGAGCAGTTCTTC